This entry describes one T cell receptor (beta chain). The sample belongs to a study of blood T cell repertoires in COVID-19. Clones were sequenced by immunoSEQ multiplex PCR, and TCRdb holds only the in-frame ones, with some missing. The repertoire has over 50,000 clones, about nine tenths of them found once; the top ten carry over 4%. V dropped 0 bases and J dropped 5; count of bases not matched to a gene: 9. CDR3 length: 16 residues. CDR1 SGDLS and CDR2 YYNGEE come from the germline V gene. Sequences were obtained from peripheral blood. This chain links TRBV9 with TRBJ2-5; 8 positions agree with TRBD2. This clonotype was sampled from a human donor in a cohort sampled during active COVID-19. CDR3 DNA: TGTGCCAGCAGCGTAGCTACAACTAGCGGTAGGGAGACCCAGTACTTC. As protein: CASSVATTSGRETQYF.